This entry lists 29 T cell receptor beta chains sequenced from one sample in a study of radiation and T cells in renal cell carcinoma. Noted time point: baseline pretreatment blood. Treatment meaning: 15 Gy SBRT to primary tumor, nephrectomy 4 weeks later. The table came from immunoSEQ multiplex PCR; TCRdb's copy has only in-frame clones and leaves some out. The top ten hold around 12% of the sample, which has 130,000 to 150,000 clones, about 88% seen once. The sample consisted of blood, taken from a patient whose treatment included radiotherapy and nephrectomy. Source of these receptors: a woman aged 50 to 60 with renal cell carcinoma.

The V gene is TRBV4-3, the J gene TRBJ1-3; D is unclear. The CDR3 extends over 17 amino acids. From germline, CDR1 is LGHNA and CDR2 YSLEER. V was clipped by 0 bases and J by 0 bases, with 12 bases between them. The CDR3 bases are TGCGCCAGCAGCCAAGAGAGGTTGATTGTCTCTGGAAACACCATATATTTT. It translates to CASSQERLIVSGNTIYF.

V and J are TRBV4-1 and TRBJ2-2; weak D call: TRBD2 (6 bases). V dropped 3 bases and J dropped 7 bases, with 21 bases sitting between them. The CDR3 contains 17 residues. Germline CDR1 MGHRA, CDR2 YSYEKL. CDR3 sequence (DNA): TGCGCCAGCAGCCAGGGAATTGGGGGGAGGTATAACGGGGAGCTGTTTTTT. Its protein product is CASSQGIGGRYNGELFF.

The V and J genes are TRBV19 and TRBJ2-5, with TRBD2 matching 8 bases. Per germline, CDR1 LNHDA and CDR2 SQIVND (reference sequence). V shed 6 bases and J 2 bases; nucleotides not matched to a gene: 14. CDR3 length: 17 residues. CDR3 in amino acids: CASRARGDPLFQETQYF. The CDR3 DNA follows: TGTGCCAGTAGGGCGCGGGGGGATCCGTTGTTTCAAGAGACCCAGTACTTC.

The V call is TRBV10-3, the J call TRBJ2-1; unclear D gene. The CDR3 covers 13 residues. V was cut by 8 bases and J by 9 bases, with 17 bases left in between. Germline-derived CDR1 and CDR2 are ENHRY and SYGVKD. The CDR3 spells CAIGTRETGEQFF. CDR3 DNA sequence: TGTGCCATCGGAACCAGAGAAACGGGTGAGCAGTTCTTC.

The chain uses TRBV7-6 and TRBJ2-1; a weak D match, TRBD2 (6 bases). V lost 5 bases and J lost 3, with 17 bases in between. CDR1 is SGHVS, CDR2 FNYEAQ, per germline. The CDR3 extends over 16 amino acids. The CDR3 region has the DNA TGTGCCAGCAGCCCCGACCGACTAGTTAGCTACAATGAGCAGTTCTTC. The encoded protein is CASSPDRLVSYNEQFF.

The rearrangement joins TRBV2 to TRBJ1-4; 9 nucleotides match TRBD1. In germline, CDR1 is SNHLY, CDR2 FYNNEI. CDR3 size: 13 residues. V lost 10 bases, J lost 8 bases, and 8 bases stayed unmatched. The CDR3 reads CATGQGMGEKLFF. CDR3 DNA: TGTGCCACAGGACAGGGGATGGGGGAAAAACTGTTTTTT.

This chain joins TRBV25-1 and TRBJ2-2, with no clear D. The CDR3 is made up of 11 amino acids. The V gene's germline CDR1 is MGHDK and CDR2 SYGVNS. The V and J ends lost 6 bases and 1 base respectively, with 0 bases between them. The CDR3 DNA sequence: TGTGCCAGCAGGAACACCGGGGAGCTGTTTTTT. Translation gives CASRNTGELFF.

The chain links TRBV7-2 to TRBJ2-3; D might be TRBD2 (6 bases). Germline CDR1 reads SGHTA; CDR2 reads FQGNSA. The CDR3 is 13 amino acids. V lost 4 bases and J lost 11, with 16 bases in between. CDR3 sequence reads: CASSSLGAGQQYF. For the CDR3, the DNA is TGTGCCAGCAGCTCCCTTGGGGCGGGGCAGCAGTATTTT.

This rearrangement joins TRBV7-3 to TRBJ1-6; D gene unclear. This CDR3 spans 18 amino acids. Trimming removed 5 bases at V and 0 bases at J, with 17 bases between. Germline-derived CDR1 and CDR2 are SGHTA and FQGTGA. CDR3 region: CASSRPGVVSSYNSPLHF. In DNA form, the CDR3 reads TGTGCCAGCAGCCGCCCGGGAGTAGTAAGCTCCTATAATTCACCCCTCCACTTT.

The chain combines TRBV19 with TRBJ1-1, with TRBD1 matching over 9 bases. J gave up 4 bases and V 4 bases, and 19 bases lay outside the gene matches. CDR3 length equals 19 residues. Germline-derived CDR1 and CDR2 are LNHDA and SQIVND (reference sequence). The CDR3 here is CASSKGLPGQGGRFTEAFF. As DNA, the CDR3 is TGTGCCAGTAGTAAGGGGCTACCGGGACAGGGTGGTAGGTTCACTGAAGCTTTCTTT.

This sequence joins TRBV16 and TRBJ2-5; 12 bases are shared with TRBD2. The germline V gene has CDR1 KGHSY and CDR2 FQNENV. The CDR3 consists of 16 residues. With V trimmed by 4 bases and J by 4 bases, 7 bases remained unmatched. The CDR3 here is CASSRQLAGGGETQYF. The CDR3 DNA sequence: TGTGCCAGCAGCCGTCAACTAGCGGGGGGAGGAGAGACCCAGTACTTC.

The rearrangement links TRBV6-1 to TRBJ1-2; D ambiguous. Germline CDR1 is MNHNS and CDR2 is SASEGT. This CDR3 is built from 13 residues. V dropped 2 bases and J dropped 7 bases, with 11 bases sitting between them. This chain's CDR3 is CASSELTVLGYTF. CDR3 DNA sequence: TGTGCCAGCAGTGAATTAACAGTACTTGGCTACACCTTC.

DNA for the CDR3: TGTGCCAGCAGCTTTTCCGGGGAACTTGAAAAACTGTTTTTT. It translates to CASSFSGELEKLFF. The chain has TRBV4-2 and TRBJ1-4; no clear D. V was shortened by 5 bases and J by 7 bases, with 14 bases between the two germline ends. The CDR3 contains 14 residues. Germline loops: CDR1 LGHNA, CDR2 YNFKEQ.

The CDR3 sequence is CASSSLQETQYF. The CDR3 nucleotides read TGTGCCAGCAGCTCTCTCCAAGAGACCCAGTACTTC. The chain uses TRBV6-6 and TRBJ2-5; unclear D gene. The CDR3 extends over 12 amino acids. The germline gives CDR1 MNHNY, CDR2 SVGAGI (reference sequence). The germline V and J ends were trimmed by 6 bases and 1 base, with 6 bases remaining between them.

The rearrangement joins TRBV19 to TRBJ2-2, with TRBD1 matching over 9 bases. Germline CDR1 and CDR2: LNHDA and SQIVND (reference sequence). V was clipped by 2 bases and J by 5 bases; unmatched bases: 9. CDR3 size: 17 residues. The CDR3 region is CASSIRPTGGLTGELFF. DNA for the CDR3: TGTGCCAGTAGTATAAGGCCCACAGGGGGCTTAACCGGGGAGCTGTTTTTT.

This clone was recorded a few times. The chain links TRBV5-4 to TRBJ1-2, with 9 bases lining up with TRBD1. The CDR3 contains 14 residues. Germline loops: CDR1 SGHNT, CDR2 YYREEE (reference sequence). Trimming cost V 4 bases and J 4 bases; bases outside gene matches: 5. The CDR3 DNA sequence: TGTGCCAGCAGCGCCAGGACAGGGGCCTATGGCTACACCTTC. Protein product: CASSARTGAYGYTF.

This rearrangement joins TRBV15 to TRBJ1-4; 7 bases match TRBD1. In germline, CDR1 is LNHNV, CDR2 YYDKDF (reference sequence). The CDR3 sequence is 16 residues long. V trimming: 0 bases; J trimming: 10 bases; junction bases outside the gene matches: 11. DNA for the CDR3: TGTGCCACCAGCAGAGAAGGACAGGCGGGGAGTGGAAAACTGTTTTTT. It encodes CATSREGQAGSGKLFF.

The chain joins TRBV19 to TRBJ1-2; 7 bases agree with TRBD1. V gave up 1 base and J gave up 8 bases; unmatched junction bases: 16. Germline CDR1 and CDR2: LNHDA and SQIVND (reference sequence). CDR3 length: 17 amino acids. Here the CDR3 reads CASSIVDQGQAAGGYTF. CDR3 coding DNA: TGTGCCAGTAGTATAGTCGATCAAGGACAGGCGGCTGGGGGCTACACCTTC.

This sequence joins TRBV19 and TRBJ1-2, with D tentatively TRBD1 (5 bases). The CDR3 sequence is 13 residues long. Germline loops: CDR1 LNHDA, CDR2 SQIVND (reference sequence). V gave up 5 bases and J gave up 4 bases, with 11 bases separating them. The DNA for the CDR3 is TGTGCCAGTAGTCGACAGACCCTCTATGGCTACACCTTC. Amino acid sequence: CASSRQTLYGYTF.

The chain couples TRBV30 to TRBJ2-5, with 7 bases lining up with TRBD2. V trimming: 5 bases; J trimming: 0 bases; junction bases outside the gene matches: 3. The CDR3 length is 13 residues. Germline CDR1 and CDR2: GTSNPN and SVGIG (reference sequence). The CDR3 DNA follows: TGTGCCTGGTGTAGCGGGTACCAAGAGACCCAGTACTTC. Residues: CAWCSGYQETQYF.

The chain couples TRBV18 to TRBJ2-7; D call uncertain. V was clipped by 6 bases and J by 4 bases, with 16 bases between them. The germline CDR1 and CDR2 sequences are KGHSH and LQKENI. There are 14 residues in the CDR3. This CDR3 is CASSPLGGRYEQYF. Here the CDR3 DNA reads TGTGCCAGCTCCCCGTTGGGTGGGCGTTACGAGCAGTACTTC.

V is TRBV6-6 and J is TRBJ1-2; 7 nucleotides align to TRBD1. The germline V gene has CDR1 MNHNY and CDR2 SVGAGI (reference sequence). This CDR3 has 16 amino acids. J gave up 9 bases and V 5 bases, and 18 bases lay outside the gene matches. The CDR3 protein is CASSTRTGRGALSYTF. The CDR3 region has the DNA TGTGCCAGCAGTACCCGGACAGGCCGGGGGGCCTTGAGCTACACCTTC.

The CDR3 region is CASSNHRDSRYNEQFF. Written as DNA, the CDR3 is TGCGCCAGCAGTAATCACCGGGACAGTAGATACAATGAGCAGTTCTTC. The chain is built from TRBV5-1 and TRBJ2-1; TRBD1 matches at 7 bases. Germline V gives CDR1 SGHRS, CDR2 YFSETQ. The trim removed 5 bases at V and 4 bases at J, leaving 12 bases unmatched. The CDR3 length is 16 residues. Full variable domain (remainder filled in from reference TRBV5-1 and TRBJ2-1): KAGVTQTPRYLIKTRGQQVTLSCSPISGHRSVSWYQQTPGQGLQFLFEYFSETQRNKGNFPGRFSGRQFSNSRSEMNVSTLELGDSALYLCASSNHRDSRYNEQFFGPGTRLTVL.

V usage is TRBV7-9 and J usage is TRBJ2-1; D not resolved. Trimming cost V 2 bases and J 6 bases, with 8 bases left between them. Germline loops: CDR1 SEHNR, CDR2 FQNEAQ (reference sequence). The CDR3 is 13 amino acids. The chain's CDR3 is CASSLSPGNEQFF. In DNA, the CDR3 is TGTGCCAGCAGCTTAAGTCCCGGCAATGAGCAGTTCTTC.

This chain joins TRBV19 and TRBJ2-7; D is perhaps TRBD1 (5 bases). This CDR3 region has 14 residues. V was pared by 10 bases and J by 6 bases, with 22 bases between. Germline V gene sequence: CDR1 LNHDA, CDR2 SQIVND (reference sequence). For the CDR3, the DNA is TGTGCCACCCAAGTGGGGCCCCGCCAATCCGAGCAGTACTTC. Protein sequence: CATQVGPRQSEQYF.

The genes are TRBV19 and TRBJ1-4; the match to TRBD1 covers 8 bases. Trimming took 3 bases from V and 0 from J; bases not matched to a gene: 6. CDR1 is LNHDA, CDR2 SQIVND, per germline (reference sequence). This CDR3 is built from 17 residues. CDR3 sequence (DNA): TGTGCCAGTAGTATCGGGACAGGTCATGCAACTAATGAAAAACTGTTTTTT. Translated, it gives CASSIGTGHATNEKLFF. The whole variable domain, remainder taken from reference TRBV19 and TRBJ1-4, is DGGITQSPKYLFRKEGQNVTLSCEQNLNHDAMYWYRQDPGQGLRLIYYSQIVNDFQKGDIAEGYSVSREKKESFPLTVTSAQKNPTAFYLCASSIGTGHATNEKLFFGSGTQLSVL.

The rearrangement uses TRBV11-2 and TRBJ2-7, with 8 nucleotides matching TRBD1. V dropped 5 bases and J dropped 5; count of bases not matched to a gene: 5. Germline-derived CDR1 and CDR2 are SGHAT and FQNNGV. The CDR3 covers 13 residues. This chain's CDR3 is CASSNDRGHEQYF. CDR3 coding DNA: TGTGCCAGCAGCAACGACAGGGGACACGAGCAGTACTTC.

This sequence joins TRBV6-6 and TRBJ1-2; D is unresolved. V shed 5 bases and J shed 4 bases, with 11 bases lying between them. Germline CDR1 reads MNHNY; CDR2 reads SVGAGI (reference sequence). The CDR3 is 13 residues long. The CDR3 DNA reads as TGTGCCAGCAGTCCCTGGGTAATCTATGGCTACACCTTC. Translating gives CASSPWVIYGYTF.

The genes are TRBV5-6 and TRBJ2-7; TRBD2 matches 14 bases. The CDR3 covers 16 residues. Losses at the gene ends were 4 bases for V and 4 bases for J; bases not matched to a gene: 7. Germline CDR1 and CDR2: SGHDT and YYEEEE. The CDR3: CASSIGLAGGKYEQYF. The DNA of the CDR3 is TGTGCCAGCAGCATTGGACTAGCGGGGGGAAAGTACGAGCAGTACTTC.